This entry describes one T cell receptor beta chain. Its cognate antigen is unknown. On the basis of clinical symptoms, serum thyroxine and TRAb, thyroid ultrasound and orbital computed tomography, diagnoses were made. PBMCs were obtained from about 9.9 ml fresh peripheral blood. These data come from a study of T cells in Graves' hyperthyroidism and ophthalmopathy. Broader study findings: A model of 13 V-J pairs discriminated ophthalmopathy from stable hyperthyroidism.

This CDR3 region has 17 residues. Trimming stripped 2 bases from V and 5 bases from J, with 19 bases between. In germline, CDR1 is MNHEY, CDR2 SMNVEV (reference sequence). The CDR3 regions of TCR beta were amplified from RNA transcripts. HTBI primers drove first-round RT-PCR of the TCR CDR3. MiXCR, run by TCRdb on the multiplex PCR reads, gives a single entry per CDR3 protein. This sample has over 400,000 distinct CDR3 sequences, with 20% to 25% found just once. Sequencing input: blood. This receptor was identified in a woman in her 70s with Graves' ophthalmopathy. This rearrangement joins TRBV27 to TRBJ2-1; possible D gene TRBD1, 5 bases. CDR3 residues: CASSLGSWQGYNNEQFF. DNA for the CDR3: TGTGCCAGCAGTTTAGGTAGTTGGCAGGGCTATAACAATGAGCAGTTCTTC.